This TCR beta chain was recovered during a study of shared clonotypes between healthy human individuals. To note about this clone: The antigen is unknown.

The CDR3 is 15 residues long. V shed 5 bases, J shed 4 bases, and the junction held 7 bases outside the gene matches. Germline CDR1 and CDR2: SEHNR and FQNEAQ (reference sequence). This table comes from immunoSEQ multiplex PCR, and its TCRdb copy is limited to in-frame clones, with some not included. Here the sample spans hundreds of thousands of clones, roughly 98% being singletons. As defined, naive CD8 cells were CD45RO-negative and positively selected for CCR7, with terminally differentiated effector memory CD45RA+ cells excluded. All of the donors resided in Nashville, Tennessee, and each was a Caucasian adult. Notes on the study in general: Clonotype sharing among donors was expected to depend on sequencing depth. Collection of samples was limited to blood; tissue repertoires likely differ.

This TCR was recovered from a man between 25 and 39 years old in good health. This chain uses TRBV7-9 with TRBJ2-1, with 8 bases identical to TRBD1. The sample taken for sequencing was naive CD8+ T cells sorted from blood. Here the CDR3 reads CASSPRTGLYNEQFF. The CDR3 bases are TGTGCCAGCAGCCCTCGGACAGGGTTGTACAATGAGCAGTTCTTC.